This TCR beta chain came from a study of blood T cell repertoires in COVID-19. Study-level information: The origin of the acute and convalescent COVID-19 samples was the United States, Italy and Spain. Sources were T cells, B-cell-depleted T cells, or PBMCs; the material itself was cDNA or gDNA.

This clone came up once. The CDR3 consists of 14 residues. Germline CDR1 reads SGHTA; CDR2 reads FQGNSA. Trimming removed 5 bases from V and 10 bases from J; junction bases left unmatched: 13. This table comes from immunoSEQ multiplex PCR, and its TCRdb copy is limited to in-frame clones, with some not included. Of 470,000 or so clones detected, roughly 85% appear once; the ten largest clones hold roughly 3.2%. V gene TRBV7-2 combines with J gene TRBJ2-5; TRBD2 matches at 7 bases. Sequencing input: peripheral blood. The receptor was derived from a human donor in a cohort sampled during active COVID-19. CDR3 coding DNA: TGTGCCAGCAGCCCTGAGCGGGGCCCCCAAAACCAGTACTTC. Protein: CASSPERGPQNQYF.